The 14 T cell receptor beta chains below were found in one sample sequenced in a study of blood T cell repertoires in COVID-19. The data were produced by immunoSEQ multiplex PCR, yet TCRdb's version contains in-frame clones alone and is incomplete. The sample lists 120,000 or so clones; around 89% were seen once. Sequencing input: peripheral blood. All receptors derive from a human donor in a cohort sampled during active COVID-19.

A few counts support this clone. The J gene is TRBJ1-3, the V gene TRBV28, with 7 bases matching TRBD1. There are 13 residues in the CDR3. Germline assignment: CDR1 MDHEN and CDR2 SYDVKM. After removal of 10 bases from V and 0 bases from J, the junction contained 3 bases not matched to a gene. The CDR3 region has the DNA TGTGCCATACAGGGGAGCTCTGGAAACACCATATATTTT. It encodes CAIQGSSGNTIYF.

The rearrangement joins TRBV6-5 to TRBJ2-5, with 11 bases fitting TRBD2. After removal of 4 bases from V and 4 bases from J, the junction contained 2 bases not matched to a gene. Per the germline V gene, CDR1 is MNHEY and CDR2 is SVGAGI. The CDR3 has 14 amino acids. The CDR3 loop reads CASSFSGRGETQYF. CDR3 sequence (DNA): TGTGCCAGCAGTTTTAGCGGGAGGGGAGAGACCCAGTACTTC.

This clone showed up just a few times. V and J are TRBV3-1 (or the pseudogene TRBV3-2) and TRBJ2-1; TRBD2 matches 11 bases. CDR1 is LGHDT, CDR2 YNNKEL, per germline (reference sequence). The CDR3 extends over 16 amino acids. The ends lost 2 bases at V and 4 bases at J; junction bases unmatched: 4. The DNA of the CDR3 is TGTGCCAGCAGCCAAAGACTAGCGGGGAAATACAATGAGCAGTTCTTC. It codes for CASSQRLAGKYNEQFF.

The chain joins TRBV7-6 to TRBJ1-1; 7 bases agree with TRBD1. Germline assignment: CDR1 SGHVS and CDR2 FNYEAQ. The CDR3 is made up of 15 amino acids. Trimming at V came to 4 bases and at J to 3 bases, leaving 8 bases not matched to a gene. CDR3 bases: TGTGCCAGCAGCTCCAGGGGGGCGGGCTACACTGAAGCTTTCTTT. Protein: CASSSRGAGYTEAFF.

This chain uses TRBV5-5 with TRBJ2-7; possible D gene TRBD1, 5 bases. The length of the CDR3 is 15 residues. Germline V gives CDR1 SGHKS, CDR2 YYEKEE (reference sequence). V was cut by 1 base and J by 3 bases, with 14 bases left in between. DNA of the CDR3: TGTGCCAGCAGCTTGTTAGGGCAGGGTGACTACGAGCAGTACTTC. Protein sequence: CASSLLGQGDYEQYF.

This clone was detected a few times. The chain combines TRBV29-1 with TRBJ2-1; 7 bases map to TRBD1. The CDR3 runs to 14 residues. With V trimmed by 6 bases and J by 10 bases, 15 bases remained unmatched. Germline V lookup: CDR1 SQVTM, CDR2 ANQGSEA. The CDR3 spells CSVHRDRDSWEQFF. The CDR3 DNA reads TGCAGCGTCCACCGGGACAGAGACTCCTGGGAGCAGTTCTTC.

This clone was seen just once. The rearrangement uses TRBV6-6 and TRBJ2-3; no clear D. The CDR3 consists of 14 residues. Trimming pared 2 bases from V and 2 bases from J, leaving 8 bases between. CDR1 MNHNY and CDR2 SVGAGI come from the germline V gene (reference sequence). This CDR3 reads CASSYATYTDTQYF. CDR3 nucleotide sequence: TGTGCCAGCAGTTACGCCACTTACACAGATACGCAGTATTTT.

This clone was seen a single time. The rearrangement joins TRBV3-1 (or the pseudogene TRBV3-2) to TRBJ2-7; the match to TRBD2 covers 8 bases. CDR1 LGHDT and CDR2 YNNKEL come from the germline V gene (reference sequence). The CDR3 is 17 residues long. The V segment lost 1 base and the J segment 1 base; nucleotides outside the gene matches: 9. Here the CDR3 DNA reads TGTGCCAGCAGCCAAGTGGGCAGCGGGAGTCGGTCCTACGAGCAGTACTTC. This codes for CASSQVGSGSRSYEQYF.

CDR3 region: CASSLLAARADTQYF. The CDR3 DNA follows: TGTGCCAGCAGCCTCCTAGCGGCTCGCGCAGATACGCAGTATTTT. The chain has TRBV7-8 and TRBJ2-3, with 7 bases identical to TRBD2. Germline V gene lookup returns CDR1 SGHVS and CDR2 FQNEAQ. CDR3 size: 15 residues. V trimming: 5 bases; J trimming: 4 bases; junction bases outside the gene matches: 9. Filled out from reference TRBV7-8 and TRBJ2-3, the complete variable domain reads GAGVSQSPRYKVAKRGQDVALRCDPISGHVSLFWYQQALGQGPEFLTYFQNEAQLDKSGLPSDRFFAERPEGSVSTLKIQRTQQEDSAVYLCASSLLAARADTQYFGPGTRLTVL.

A few counts support this clone. The gene calls are TRBV7-2 and TRBJ1-1; maybe TRBD1 (5 bases). CDR1 and CDR2 (germline): SGHTA, FQGNSA. Trimming cost V 5 bases and J 5 bases, with 15 bases left between them. The length of the CDR3 is 14 residues. CDR3 nucleotides: TGTGCCAGCAGCCCAGGCGGCGGGGGGACTGAAGCTTTCTTT. Translation: CASSPGGGGTEAFF.

The V and J genes are TRBV12-3 or TRBV12-4 and TRBJ1-2; TRBD1 matches at 8 bases. V was clipped by 8 bases and J by 6 bases; unmatched bases: 8. This CDR3 is built from 13 residues. For the CDR3, the DNA is TGTGCCAGCCAGGAGGACAGGGTTCATGGCTACACCTTC. Its translation is CASQEDRVHGYTF.

The rearrangement links TRBV18 to TRBJ2-2; TRBD2 matches 7 bases. V was pared by 5 bases and J by 1 base, with 10 bases of the junction left unmatched. The CDR3 has 17 residues. Germline V gives CDR1 KGHSH, CDR2 LQKENI. The CDR3 is CASSTLPSGGNTGELFF. CDR3 nucleotides: TGTGCCAGCTCAACACTTCCGTCGGGAGGGAACACCGGGGAGCTGTTTTTT.

This chain uses TRBV7-9 with TRBJ2-7; TRBD2 matches at 12 bases. The CDR3 loop spans 15 amino acids. Germline CDR1 reads SEHNR; CDR2 reads FQNEAQ (reference sequence). J lost 2 bases, V lost 4 bases, and 3 bases had no gene match. CDR3 residues: CASSWGTSGPYEQYF. CDR3 DNA sequence: TGTGCCAGCAGCTGGGGGACTAGCGGGCCCTACGAGCAGTACTTC.

J is TRBJ2-3 and V is TRBV12-3 or TRBV12-4; D call uncertain. The length of the CDR3 is 12 residues. The ends were cut back, 7 bases at V and 1 base at J, with 6 bases in the middle. The CDR3 DNA follows: TGTGCCAGCACCACTGGCACAGATACGCAGTATTTT. Its protein is CASTTGTDTQYF.